This entry describes one T cell receptor beta chain. The antigen is undetermined. This specimen belongs to a study of OX40 agonist ivuxolimab in advanced cancers. The CDR3 is 13 residues long. The V gene lost 4 bases and the J gene lost 8 bases, with 14 bases spanning the gap. Germline V gene sequence: CDR1 ENHRY, CDR2 SYGVKD. Whole-study results and caveats: The study did not work out the antigen specificity of the expanded peripheral T cells.

Here immunoSEQ multiplex PCR was the method, and the copy in TCRdb shows in-frame clones only, minus some. The sample lists roughly 38,000 clones; 74% were seen once. Cycle 7 day 1, cycle 4 day 1, and baseline were the timepoints at which blood was sampled. The origin of this receptor is an adult with an advanced solid tumor such as melanoma, head and neck, liver or kidney cancer. This specimen consisted of CD4+ or CD8+ T cells sorted from blood, obtained in a trial of the OX40 agonist ivuxolimab. This rearrangement joins TRBV10-3 to TRBJ1-2, with D uncertain. CDR3 nucleotides: TGTGCCATCAGTGTGGAAGCGTTTGACGGCTACACCTTC. It specifies CAISVEAFDGYTF.